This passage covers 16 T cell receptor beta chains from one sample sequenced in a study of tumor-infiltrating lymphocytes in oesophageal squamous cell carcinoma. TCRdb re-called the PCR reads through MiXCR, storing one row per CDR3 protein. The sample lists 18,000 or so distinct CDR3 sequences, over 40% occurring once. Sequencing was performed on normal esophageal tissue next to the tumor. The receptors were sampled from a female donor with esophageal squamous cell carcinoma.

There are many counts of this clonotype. The CDR3, as DNA: TGTGCCAGCAGTTATTTCGTGGGGGGGAATGAGCAGTTCTTC. Its protein product is CASSYFVGGNEQFF. This chain connects TRBV12-3 or TRBV12-4 to TRBJ2-1, with TRBD2 matching over 7 bases. This CDR3 has 14 residues. Trimming removed 4 bases from V and 7 bases from J; junction bases left unmatched: 7.

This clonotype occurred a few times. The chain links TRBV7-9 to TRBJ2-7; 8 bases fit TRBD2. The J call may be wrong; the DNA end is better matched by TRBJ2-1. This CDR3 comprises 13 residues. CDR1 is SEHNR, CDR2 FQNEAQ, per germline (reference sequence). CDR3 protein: CASSVGLVNEQFF. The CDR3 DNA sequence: TGTGCCAGCAGCGTGGGACTAGTTAATGAGCAGTTCTTC.

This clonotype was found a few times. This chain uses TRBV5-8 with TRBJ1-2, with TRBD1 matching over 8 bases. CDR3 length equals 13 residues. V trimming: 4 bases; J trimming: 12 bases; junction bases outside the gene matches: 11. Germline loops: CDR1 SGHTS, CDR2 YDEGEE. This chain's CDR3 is CASSLWQGAWDTF. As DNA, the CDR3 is TGTGCCAGCAGCCTGTGGCAGGGGGCCTGGGACACCTTC.

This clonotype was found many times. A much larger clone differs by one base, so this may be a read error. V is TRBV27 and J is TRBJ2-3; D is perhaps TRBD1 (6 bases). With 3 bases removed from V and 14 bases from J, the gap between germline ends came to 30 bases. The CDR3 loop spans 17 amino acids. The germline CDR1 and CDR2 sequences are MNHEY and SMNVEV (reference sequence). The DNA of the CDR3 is TGTGCCAGCAGTTTGGGGGCCACCGGGCCCTACACCGGGGAGCTGTATTTT. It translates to CASSLGATGPYTGELYF.

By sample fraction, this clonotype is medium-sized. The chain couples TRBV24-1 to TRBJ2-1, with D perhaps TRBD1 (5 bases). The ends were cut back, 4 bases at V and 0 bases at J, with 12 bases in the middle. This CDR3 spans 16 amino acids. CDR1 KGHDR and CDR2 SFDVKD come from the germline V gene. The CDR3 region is CATSDLGASSYNEQFF. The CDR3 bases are TGTGCCACCAGTGACCTTGGGGCGAGCTCCTACAATGAGCAGTTCTTC.

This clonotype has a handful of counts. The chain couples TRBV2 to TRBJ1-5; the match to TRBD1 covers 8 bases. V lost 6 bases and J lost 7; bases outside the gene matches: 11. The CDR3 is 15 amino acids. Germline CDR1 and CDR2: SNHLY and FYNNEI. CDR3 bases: TGTGCCAGCAGCCCGGGAGGGACAGGAGGCCAGCCCCAGCATTTT. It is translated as CASSPGGTGGQPQHF.

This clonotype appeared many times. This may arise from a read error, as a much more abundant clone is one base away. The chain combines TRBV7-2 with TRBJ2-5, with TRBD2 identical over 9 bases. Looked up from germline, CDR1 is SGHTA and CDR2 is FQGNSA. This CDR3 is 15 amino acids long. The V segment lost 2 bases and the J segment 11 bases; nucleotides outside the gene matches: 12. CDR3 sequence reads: CASSLLSGGWDEQYF. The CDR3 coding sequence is TGTGCCAGCAGCTTACTTAGCGGGGGTTGGGATGAGCAGTACTTC.

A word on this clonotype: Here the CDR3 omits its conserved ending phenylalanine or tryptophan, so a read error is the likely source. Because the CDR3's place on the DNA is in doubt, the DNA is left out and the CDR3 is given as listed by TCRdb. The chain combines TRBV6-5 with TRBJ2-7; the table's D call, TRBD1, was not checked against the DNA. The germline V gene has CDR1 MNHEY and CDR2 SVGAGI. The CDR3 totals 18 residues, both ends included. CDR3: CASSGPGTALNYGYTFGS.

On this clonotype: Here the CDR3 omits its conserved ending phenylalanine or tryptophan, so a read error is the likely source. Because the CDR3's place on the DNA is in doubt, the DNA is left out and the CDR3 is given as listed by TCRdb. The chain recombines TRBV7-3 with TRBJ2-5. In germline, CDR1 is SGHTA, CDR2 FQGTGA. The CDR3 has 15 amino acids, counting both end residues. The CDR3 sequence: CASSLDTGFEQYFGS.

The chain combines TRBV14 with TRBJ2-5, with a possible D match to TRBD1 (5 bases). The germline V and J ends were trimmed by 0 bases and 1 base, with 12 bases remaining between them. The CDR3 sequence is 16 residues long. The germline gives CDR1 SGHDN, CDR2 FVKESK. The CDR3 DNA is TGTGCCAGCAGCCAAGATCTGGGGCAGCCCCAAGAGACCCAGTACTTC. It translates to CASSQDLGQPQETQYF.

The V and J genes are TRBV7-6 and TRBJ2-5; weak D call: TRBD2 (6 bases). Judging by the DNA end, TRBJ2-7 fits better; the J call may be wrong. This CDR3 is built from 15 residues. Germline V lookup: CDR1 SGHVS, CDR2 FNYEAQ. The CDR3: CASSSAPGGANEQYF. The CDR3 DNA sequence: TGTGCCAGCAGCTCCGCACCCGGAGGGGCTAACGAGCAGTACTTC.

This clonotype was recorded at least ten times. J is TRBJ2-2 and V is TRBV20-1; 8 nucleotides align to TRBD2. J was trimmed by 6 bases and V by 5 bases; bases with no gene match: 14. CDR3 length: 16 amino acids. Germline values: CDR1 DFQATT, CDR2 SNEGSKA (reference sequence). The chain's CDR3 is CSAYTPGIAGSGELFF. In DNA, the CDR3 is TGCAGTGCTTATACTCCCGGGATAGCGGGATCCGGGGAGCTGTTTTTT.

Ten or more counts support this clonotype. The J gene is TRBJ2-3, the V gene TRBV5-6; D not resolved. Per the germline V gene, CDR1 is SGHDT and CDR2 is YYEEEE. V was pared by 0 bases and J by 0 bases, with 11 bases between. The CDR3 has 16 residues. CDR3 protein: CASSLALLPSTDTQYF. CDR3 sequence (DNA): TGTGCCAGCAGCTTGGCCCTACTTCCTAGCACAGATACGCAGTATTTT.

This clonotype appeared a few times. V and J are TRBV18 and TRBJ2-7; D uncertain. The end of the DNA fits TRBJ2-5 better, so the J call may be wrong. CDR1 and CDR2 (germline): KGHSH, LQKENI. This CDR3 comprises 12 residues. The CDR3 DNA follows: TGTGCCAGCTCACTCTACCAAGAGACCCAGTACTTC. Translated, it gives CASSLYQETQYF.

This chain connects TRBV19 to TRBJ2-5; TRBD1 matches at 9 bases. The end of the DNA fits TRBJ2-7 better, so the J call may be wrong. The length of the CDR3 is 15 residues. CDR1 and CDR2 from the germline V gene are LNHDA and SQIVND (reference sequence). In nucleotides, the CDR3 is TGTGCCAGTAGACTTCGACAGGGGGGGTCGTACGAGCAGTACTTC. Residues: CASRLRQGGSYEQYF.

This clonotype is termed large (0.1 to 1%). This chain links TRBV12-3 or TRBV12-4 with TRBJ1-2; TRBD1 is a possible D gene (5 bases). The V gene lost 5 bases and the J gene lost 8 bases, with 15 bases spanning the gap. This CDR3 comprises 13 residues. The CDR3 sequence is CASSPLGDLGYTF. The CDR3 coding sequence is TGTGCCAGCAGTCCCTTGGGGGACTTGGGCTACACCTTC.